What follows is one T cell receptor beta chain and its context. What it binds is not known. The entry originates in a study of T-cell reconstitution after alpha-beta-depleted transplantation in children. Study conclusions and caveats: About two months after transplant, alpha-beta T cells reportedly came from several hundred expanded graft clones. It was newly produced T cells that mostly accounted for T-cell counts and diversity one year after transplant. For some patients, TCRbeta diversity was high at day 60 because of recipient T cells and thymic progenitors that survived.

Germline CDR1 is SQVTM and CDR2 is ANQGSEA. This CDR3 comprises 13 residues. After removal of 7 bases from V and 3 bases from J, the junction contained 5 bases not matched to a gene. As it was prepared, the TCRbeta library received unique molecular identifiers. TCRdb recomputed calls from the PCR reads with MiXCR, one row per CDR3 protein. Of approximately 400,000 distinct CDR3 sequences in the sample, 15% to 20% were seen once. The sequencing used PBMCs, mostly from graft donor cells, collected 360 days after TCRalphabeta/CD19-depleted stem cell transplant. The chain has TRBV29-1 and TRBJ1-2; TRBD1 matches 10 bases. The TCR originated in a boy under three years old who had a stem cell transplant for Wiskott-Aldrich syndrome, so the T cells may come from the graft donor. CDR3 loop: CSAADRGDYGYTF. The CDR3 coding sequence is TGCAGCGCCGCGGACAGGGGGGACTATGGCTACACCTTC.